This TCR beta chain originates from a study of T cell responses to AZD1222 COVID-19 vaccine. Germline values: CDR1 PRHDT, CDR2 FYEKMQ (reference sequence). The CDR3 contains 17 residues. The V end lost 0 bases, the J end lost 2 bases, and 17 bases lay between the germline ends. Study observations and caveats: Breadth and depth of Spike-specific TCRs rose after two AZD1222 doses. Donors were chiefly white British, with a greater number of females, and clonal diversity was perhaps underestimated.

Sequencing used immunoSEQ multiplex PCR; TCRdb keeps in-frame clones, though not all of them. The sample shows approximately 180,000 clones, over 80% of them seen only once. As concerns this clone: Its specificity is unknown.

The TCR comes from an adult in good health. The chain recombines TRBV13 with TRBJ2-7; D is perhaps TRBD1 (5 bases). The sequenced sample was peripheral blood, obtained on day 0 of AZD1222 vaccination. This CDR3 reads CASSLGGLGRITYEQYF. CDR3 DNA sequence: TGTGCCAGCAGCTTAGGCGGCCTGGGGCGGATTACCTACGAGCAGTACTTC.